Listed here are 20 T cell receptor beta chains from one sample, sequenced in a study of T cells after posttransplantation cyclophosphamide. The method was immunoSEQ multiplex PCR; TCRdb's version includes in-frame clones alone and lacks a portion of them. The data contain about 66,000 clones, 85% to 95% of them singletons. The sample comprised PBMCs. The receptor source for this set is a young woman in good health and a related stem cell transplant donor.

This chain uses TRBV4-2 with TRBJ1-6; D may be TRBD1 (6 bases). Germline lookup yields CDR1 LGHNA and CDR2 YNFKEQ. CDR3 length equals 18 residues. The ends were cut back, 1 base at V and 2 bases at J, with 15 bases in the middle. The CDR3 sequence is CASSQAAPGVTYNSPLHF. The CDR3 region has the DNA TGTGCCAGCAGCCAAGCCGCCCCAGGGGTAACCTATAATTCACCCCTCCACTTT.

This clone was detected once. This chain joins TRBV4-1 and TRBJ2-7; the match to TRBD1 covers 8 bases. The length of the CDR3 is 18 residues. From germline, CDR1 is MGHRA and CDR2 YSYEKL. Trimming cost V 1 base and J 0 bases; bases outside gene matches: 11. CDR3 loop: CASSQGGGDRRSSYEQYF. The CDR3 DNA sequence: TGCGCCAGCAGCCAAGGGGGTGGGGACAGGAGAAGCTCCTACGAGCAGTACTTC.

The chain is built from TRBV5-8 and TRBJ2-5, with unresolved D. The CDR3 loop spans 13 amino acids. The V end was cut by 0 bases, the J end by 2 bases, with 5 bases between. CDR1 and CDR2 (germline): SGHTS, YDEGEE. The CDR3 protein is CASSLGRQETQYF. The CDR3 nucleotides read TGTGCCAGCAGCTTGGGCAGACAAGAGACCCAGTACTTC.

V usage is TRBV11-1 and J usage is TRBJ2-7, with D hard to call. The CDR3 sequence is 14 residues long. Germline V gives CDR1 SGHAT, CDR2 FQDESV (reference sequence). Trimming removed 3 bases at V and 0 bases at J, with 9 bases between. CDR3 sequence reads: CASSFLPRSYEQYF. In DNA, the CDR3 is TGTGCCAGCAGCTTCCTACCCCGCTCCTACGAGCAGTACTTC.

In its sample, this clone was seen a few times. CDR3 amino acids: CASSDHPESSYNEQFF. As DNA, the CDR3 is TGTGCCAGCAGTGACCATCCGGAGAGCTCCTACAATGAGCAGTTCTTC. The chain has TRBV6-4 and TRBJ2-1; D is ambiguous. Germline CDR1 is MRHNA and CDR2 is SNTAGT. Deletions cut 2 bases from V and 0 bases from J, with 11 bases between. CDR3 length: 16 amino acids.

The rearrangement links TRBV10-2 to TRBJ1-1, with D unresolved. The CDR3 has 12 residues. V gave up 8 bases and J gave up 1 base, with 8 bases separating them. Germline CDR1 is WSHSY and CDR2 is SAAADI. CDR3 bases: TGCGCCAGCGGGAGGACGAACACTGAAGCTTTCTTT. Amino acids: CASGRTNTEAFF.

This chain connects TRBV19 to TRBJ1-5; tentative D call: TRBD1 (6 bases). The CDR3 has 15 residues. Germline lookup yields CDR1 LNHDA and CDR2 SQIVND (reference sequence). V lost 1 base and J 7 bases, leaving 14 bases between the germline ends. The CDR3 DNA is TGTGCCAGTAGTATAGCCGGGGGCGTAGGACAGCCCCAGCATTTT. As protein: CASSIAGGVGQPQHF.

This chain uses TRBV28 with TRBJ2-3; 11 nucleotides align to TRBD2. V dropped 3 bases and J dropped 7; count of bases not matched to a gene: 12. This CDR3 has 17 residues. CDR1 and CDR2 from the germline V gene are MDHEN and SYDVKM. The CDR3: CASSFPRSGGAPNTQYF. The CDR3 DNA is TGTGCCAGCAGTTTCCCTCGTAGCGGGGGGGCCCCTAATACGCAGTATTTT.

This clone has only one observation. V and J are TRBV10-2 and TRBJ1-1; D remains unclear. CDR3 length: 13 residues. The V gene's germline CDR1 is WSHSY and CDR2 SAAADI. Between the trimmed V and J ends, which lost 8 bases and 0 bases, there was a span of 10 bases. The CDR3 DNA reads as TGCGCCAGCGTGAGGGAAGTGAACACTGAAGCTTTCTTT. Translation gives CASVREVNTEAFF.

V usage is TRBV7-6 and J usage is TRBJ2-7; the D gene could be TRBD1 or TRBD2 (5 bases each). Germline CDR1 and CDR2: SGHVS and FNYEAQ. V was cut by 2 bases and J by 6 bases, with 11 bases left in between. This CDR3 spans 13 amino acids. The CDR3 nucleotides read TGTGCCAGCAGCTTATACGGGGCAGCCGAGCAGTACTTC. This gives the protein CASSLYGAAEQYF.

V gene TRBV5-6 combines with J gene TRBJ2-7, with 10 bases lining up with TRBD2. Looked up from germline, CDR1 is SGHDT and CDR2 is YYEEEE. V dropped 0 bases and J dropped 4; count of bases not matched to a gene: 13. CDR3 length: 18 amino acids. The CDR3 DNA sequence: TGTGCCAGCAGCTTGGCCCTCGGGCTAGCGGGGGCTAATTACGAGCAGTACTTC. Amino acids: CASSLALGLAGANYEQYF. Full variable domain (remainder filled in from reference TRBV5-6 and TRBJ2-7): DAGVTQSPTHLIKTRGQQVTLRCSPKSGHDTVSWYQQALGQGPQFIFQYYEEEERQRGNFPDRFSGHQFPNYSSELNVNALLLGDSALYLCASSLALGLAGANYEQYFGPGTRLTVT.

The CDR3 nucleotides read TGTGCCAGCAGCCTCAAAACGGGAAATCAGCCCCAGCATTTT. Amino acids: CASSLKTGNQPQHF. This chain uses TRBV7-2 with TRBJ1-5; no definite D call. With 5 bases removed from V and 4 bases from J, the gap between germline ends came to 12 bases. The CDR3 runs 14 residues. CDR1 and CDR2 (germline): SGHTA, FQGNSA.

The J gene is TRBJ1-1, the V gene TRBV18; D uncertain. Trimming cost V 2 bases and J 8 bases, with 9 bases left between them. Germline V CDR1 and CDR2: KGHSH, LQKENI. The CDR3 contains 12 residues. CDR3 amino acids: CASSPISGEAFF. CDR3 coding DNA: TGTGCCAGCTCACCAATATCAGGAGAAGCTTTCTTT. The whole variable domain, filled in from reference TRBV18 and TRBJ1-1, reads NAGVMQNPRHLVRRRGQEARLRCSPMKGHSHVYWYRQLPEEGLKFMVYLQKENIIDESGMPKERFSAEFPKEGPSILRIQQVVRGDSAAYFCASSPISGEAFFGQGTRLTVV.

This clone occurred a few times. The chain joins TRBV7-2 to TRBJ2-7, with D tentatively TRBD1 (6 bases). The ends were cut back, 3 bases at V and 2 bases at J, with 11 bases in the middle. The CDR3 sequence is 14 residues long. Germline V gene data show CDR1 as SGHTA and CDR2 as FQGNSA. CDR3 protein: CASSFGTKTYEQYF. The CDR3 coding sequence is TGTGCCAGCAGCTTCGGGACAAAAACCTACGAGCAGTACTTC.

The V gene is TRBV9, the J gene TRBJ1-2; D gene uncertain. Germline CDR1 is SGDLS and CDR2 is YYNGEE. This CDR3 comprises 13 residues. V lost 0 bases and J 3 bases, leaving 6 bases between the germline ends. The CDR3 DNA sequence: TGTGCCAGCAGCGTAGTGGAGGACTATGGCTACACCTTC. Amino acid sequence: CASSVVEDYGYTF.

The chain recombines TRBV7-2 with TRBJ2-5; weak D call: TRBD1 (5 bases). V was clipped by 5 bases and J by 10 bases, with 14 bases between them. Germline CDR1 reads SGHTA; CDR2 reads FQGNSA. The CDR3 sequence is 12 residues long. In DNA form, the CDR3 reads TGTGCCAGCAGCGCGCCCCAGGGTAACCAGTACTTC. It yields the protein CASSAPQGNQYF.

This chain uses TRBV19 with TRBJ1-5, with 8 positions matching TRBD1. Looked up from germline, CDR1 is LNHDA and CDR2 is SQIVND (reference sequence). V lost 1 base to trimming and J lost 1 base; unmatched junction nucleotides: 6. The CDR3 runs to 17 residues. CDR3 in DNA: TGTGCCAGTAGTATAGTTGGGGGGACAGGAAGCAATCAGCCCCAGCATTTT. This gives the protein CASSIVGGTGSNQPQHF.

The chain couples TRBV7-6 to TRBJ2-5; D might be TRBD1 or TRBD2, each matching 5 bases. The V and J ends lost 5 bases and 11 bases respectively, with 24 bases between them. There are 15 residues in the CDR3. The germline gives CDR1 SGHVS, CDR2 FNYEAQ. CDR3: CASSENWGGTGSQYF. The CDR3, as DNA: TGTGCCAGCAGCGAAAATTGGGGCGGCACGGGGTCTCAGTACTTC.

This chain links TRBV19 with TRBJ1-2, with D possibly TRBD1 on 5 matching bases. Per the germline V gene, CDR1 is LNHDA and CDR2 is SQIVND (reference sequence). The V and J ends lost 7 bases and 2 bases respectively, with 8 bases between them. The length of the CDR3 is 12 residues. CDR3 amino acids: CASNRQNYGYTF. The CDR3 nucleotides read TGTGCCAGTAACAGGCAGAACTATGGCTACACCTTC. The full variable domain, in which reference TRBV19 and TRBJ1-2 provide the parts outside the CDR3, is DGGITQSPKYLFRKEGQNVTLSCEQNLNHDAMYWYRQDPGQGLRLIYYSQIVNDFQKGDIAEGYSVSREKKESFPLTVTSAQKNPTAFYLCASNRQNYGYTFGSGTRLTVV.

The chain carries TRBV2 and TRBJ1-1, with 8 bases lining up with TRBD1. After removal of 0 bases from V and 3 bases from J, the junction contained 3 bases not matched to a gene. This CDR3 is built from 15 residues. In germline, CDR1 is SNHLY, CDR2 FYNNEI. CDR3 amino acids: CASSEAGRGHTEAFF. CDR3 nucleotides: TGTGCCAGCAGTGAAGCGGGCAGGGGGCACACTGAAGCTTTCTTT.